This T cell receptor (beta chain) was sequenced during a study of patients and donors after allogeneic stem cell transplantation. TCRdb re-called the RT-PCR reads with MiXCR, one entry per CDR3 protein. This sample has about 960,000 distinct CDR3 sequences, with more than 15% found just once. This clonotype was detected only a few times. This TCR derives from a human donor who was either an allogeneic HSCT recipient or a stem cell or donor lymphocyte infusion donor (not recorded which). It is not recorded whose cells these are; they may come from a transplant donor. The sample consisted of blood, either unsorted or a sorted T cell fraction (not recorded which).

The CDR3 DNA is TGCAGTGCCCGCCAGACAGGAGACTATGGCTACACCTTC. It encodes CSARQTGDYGYTF. The rearrangement uses TRBV20-1 and TRBJ1-2, with a possible D match to TRBD1 (6 bases). The V gene lost 6 bases and the J gene lost 3 bases, with 14 bases spanning the gap. This CDR3 region has 13 residues. CDR1 is DFQATT, CDR2 SNEGSKA, per germline (reference sequence).